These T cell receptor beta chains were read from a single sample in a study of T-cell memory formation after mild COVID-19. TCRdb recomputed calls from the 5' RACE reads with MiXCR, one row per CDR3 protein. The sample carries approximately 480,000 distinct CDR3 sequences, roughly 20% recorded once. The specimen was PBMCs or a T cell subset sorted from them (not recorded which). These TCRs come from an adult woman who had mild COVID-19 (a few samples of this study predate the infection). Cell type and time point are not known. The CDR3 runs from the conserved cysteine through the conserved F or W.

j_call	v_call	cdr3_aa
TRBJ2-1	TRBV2	CAIIVAANEQFF
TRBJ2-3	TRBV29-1	CSVGDSIDWPDTQYF
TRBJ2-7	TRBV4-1	CASSQRDSGYEQYF
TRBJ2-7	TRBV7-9	CASRRDPAHEQYF
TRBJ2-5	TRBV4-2	CASSQDQGGLGARETQYF
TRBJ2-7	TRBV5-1	CASSLVTGNPYEQYF
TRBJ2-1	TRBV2	CASSTGQGKGREQFF
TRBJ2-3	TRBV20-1	CSARVAASGTDTQYF
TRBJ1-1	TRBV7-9	CASSLFEDGAFF
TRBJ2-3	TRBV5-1	CASSTGLAGGPVITDTQYF
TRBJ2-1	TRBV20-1	CSARDPQKTYNEQFF
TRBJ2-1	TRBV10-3	CAISEGIETEQFF
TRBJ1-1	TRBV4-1	CASSQDTGGNTEAFF
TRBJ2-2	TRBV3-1	CASSPWEEAGHPAGGELFF
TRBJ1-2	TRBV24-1	CATSDTGINYGYTF
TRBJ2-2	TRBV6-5	CASRKPGNTGELFF
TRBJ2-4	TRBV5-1	CASSFEGRTKNIQYF
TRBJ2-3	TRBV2	CASSEVGGSNTQYF
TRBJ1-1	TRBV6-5	CASSRGEGFFF
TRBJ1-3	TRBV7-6	CASSMGQGVEGNTIYF